The entry below gives a single T cell receptor (beta chain) sequence along with its context. The antigen is not known. Unmatched junction bases numbered 10, after V lost 6 bases and J lost 6 bases. The CDR3 loop spans 15 amino acids. CDR1 is LNHNV and CDR2 is YYDKDF in the germline V gene (reference sequence). The data were obtained in a study of T cell responses to AZD1222 COVID-19 vaccine. Only in-frame clones appear in the TCRdb table, and some are missing; sequencing was by immunoSEQ multiplex PCR. The sample consists of about 100,000 clones, roughly 86% of them appearing once. Findings and caveats of the study: A mostly white British donor set with more females was recruited, and clonal diversity was possibly underestimated. Only five to seven individuals given AZD1222 were seropositive at baseline. With two AZD1222 doses given, Spike-specific TCR breadth and depth both rose. Reports indicate that nearly half of spike-specific TCRs are directed at unmutated variant regions.

The chain combines TRBV15 with TRBJ2-7; the match to TRBD1 covers 11 bases. Sample: peripheral blood, taken on day 0 of AZD1222 vaccination. The clonotype originates from an adult in good health. As DNA, the CDR3 is TGTGCCACCAGTTCGTCCGGGACAGGGGGGTCCGAGCAGTACTTC. This gives the protein CATSSSGTGGSEQYF.